These T cell receptor beta chains were read from a single sample in a study of technical replicates of blood from several donors. Measured with immunoSEQ multiplex PCR; TCRdb has only the in-frame clones, and not every one. Of about 66,000 clones detected, 92% appear once; the ten largest clones hold roughly 0.39%. Material: T cells isolated from PBMCs. These receptors were collected from a human donor in good health. CDR3s include the opening cysteine and the closing phenylalanine or tryptophan. D genes are given only for firm matches. Some rows have no size entry. The others give once, few or many, or a class for an expanded clone.

d_call: .
clone_size: .
v_call: TRBV7-9
j_call: TRBJ1-2
cdr3_nt: TGTGCCAGCAGCTTAGCCAGTTACCGATATGGCTACACCTTC
cdr3_aa: CASSLASYRYGYTF

d_call: TRBD2
clone_size: .
v_call: TRBV19
j_call: TRBJ2-3
cdr3_nt: TGTGCCAGTAGTACGGGACTAGCGGGAGGAGCAGATACGCAGTATTTT
cdr3_aa: CASSTGLAGGADTQYF

d_call: .
clone_size: .
v_call: TRBV7-8
j_call: TRBJ1-5
cdr3_nt: TGTGCCAGCAGCCCAATCGACGGGGATCAGCCCCAGCATTTT
cdr3_aa: CASSPIDGDQPQHF

d_call: .
clone_size: .
v_call: TRBV5-8
j_call: TRBJ2-2
cdr3_nt: TGTGCCAGCAGCTTGGAACTGGATGGGAGCACCGGGGAGCTGTTTTTT
cdr3_aa: CASSLELDGSTGELFF

d_call: .
clone_size: .
v_call: TRBV28
j_call: TRBJ2-7
cdr3_nt: TGTGCCAGCAGCCCACCCCAAAAGGGGCTTTCCTACGAGCAGTACTTC
cdr3_aa: CASSPPQKGLSYEQYF

d_call: .
clone_size: .
v_call: TRBV28
j_call: TRBJ2-4
cdr3_nt: TGTGCCAGCAGTCCCGCCTTGGGGAGGCACATTCAGTACTTC
cdr3_aa: CASSPALGRHIQYF

d_call: TRBD2
clone_size: .
v_call: TRBV9
j_call: TRBJ2-7
cdr3_nt: TGTGCCAGCAGCGTGGCCTGGACACTGGGGAGGGGCGAGCAGTACTTC
cdr3_aa: CASSVAWTLGRGEQYF

d_call: .
clone_size: .
v_call: TRBV13
j_call: TRBJ1-4
cdr3_nt: TGTGCCAGCAGAGGGAGGGGCTTTCTAAATGAAAAACTGTTTTTT
cdr3_aa: CASRGRGFLNEKLFF

d_call: .
clone_size: .
v_call: TRBV28
j_call: TRBJ2-2
cdr3_nt: TGTGCCAGCAGTTTTTTTAGCCGATACACCGGGGAGCTGTTTTTT
cdr3_aa: CASSFFSRYTGELFF

d_call: TRBD2
clone_size: .
v_call: TRBV11-3
j_call: TRBJ2-3
cdr3_nt: TGTGCCAGCAGCTTAGGCGGGAGCACCGATACGCAGTATTTT
cdr3_aa: CASSLGGSTDTQYF

d_call: TRBD2
clone_size: .
v_call: TRBV6-6
j_call: TRBJ2-2
cdr3_nt: TGTGCCAGCAGTTATGGGGAGGGAACCGGGGAGCTGTTTTTT
cdr3_aa: CASSYGEGTGELFF

d_call: .
clone_size: .
v_call: TRBV9
j_call: TRBJ1-2
cdr3_nt: TGTGCCAGCAGCTCAGACAGGCAGAGTGGCTACACCTTC
cdr3_aa: CASSSDRQSGYTF

d_call: TRBD1
clone_size: .
v_call: TRBV7-9
j_call: TRBJ1-2
cdr3_nt: TGTGCCAGCATCAACCTTACTCCGACAGGGGGAGACGGCTACACCTTC
cdr3_aa: CASINLTPTGGDGYTF

d_call: TRBD1
clone_size: .
v_call: TRBV9
j_call: TRBJ1-1
cdr3_nt: TGTGCCAGCAGCGTAGATGCGGGGACAGGGGCTTTCTTT
cdr3_aa: CASSVDAGTGAFF

d_call: .
clone_size: .
v_call: TRBV21-1
j_call: TRBJ2-7
cdr3_nt: TGTGCCAGCAGCTTACCGGGACAGGAAACCTACGAGCAGTACTTC
cdr3_aa: CASSLPGQETYEQYF

d_call: .
clone_size: once
v_call: TRBV29-1
j_call: TRBJ1-2
cdr3_nt: TGCAGCGTTGAAGACACACACAGGACCAACTATGGCTACACCTTC
cdr3_aa: CSVEDTHRTNYGYTF

d_call: .
clone_size: .
v_call: TRBV7-8
j_call: TRBJ2-3
cdr3_nt: TGTGCCAGCAGCTTGGGGAGGACAGATACGCAGTATTTT
cdr3_aa: CASSLGRTDTQYF

d_call: .
clone_size: .
v_call: TRBV12-5
j_call: TRBJ2-1
cdr3_nt: TGTGCTAGTGGTTTGGTCCTCATAGCGACCCGCTCCTACAATGAGCAGTTCTTC
cdr3_aa: CASGLVLIATRSYNEQFF

d_call: .
clone_size: .
v_call: TRBV5-1
j_call: TRBJ1-1
cdr3_nt: TGCGCCAGCACGGAGGGACTGAACACTGAAGCTTTCTTT
cdr3_aa: CASTEGLNTEAFF

d_call: .
clone_size: .
v_call: TRBV11-1
j_call: TRBJ1-2
cdr3_nt: TGTGCCAGCAGCCTAGGGAAGACGGGTGGCTACACCTTC
cdr3_aa: CASSLGKTGGYTF

d_call: .
clone_size: .
v_call: TRBV11-3
j_call: TRBJ2-1
cdr3_nt: TGTGCCAGCAGCTGGGGGGTCCACAATGAGCAGTTCTTC
cdr3_aa: CASSWGVHNEQFF

d_call: TRBD2
clone_size: .
v_call: TRBV19
j_call: TRBJ2-1
cdr3_nt: TGTGCCAGTAGTGGACTAGCGGGACAGAATGAGCAGTTCTTC
cdr3_aa: CASSGLAGQNEQFF

d_call: .
clone_size: once
v_call: TRBV18
j_call: TRBJ1-1
cdr3_nt: TGTGCCAGCTCACCCCAGACAGGAGTAATATCTGAAGCTTTCTTT
cdr3_aa: CASSPQTGVISEAFF

d_call: .
clone_size: .
v_call: TRBV27
j_call: TRBJ2-3
cdr3_nt: TGTGCCAGCAGTTTTCAGTACACAGATACGCAGTATTTT
cdr3_aa: CASSFQYTDTQYF

d_call: .
clone_size: .
v_call: TRBV5-1
j_call: TRBJ1-2
cdr3_nt: TGCGCCAGCAGCTTGGAGGGGCCATCGAGCTACACCTTC
cdr3_aa: CASSLEGPSSYTF

d_call: TRBD1
clone_size: .
v_call: TRBV2
j_call: TRBJ1-5
cdr3_nt: TGTGCCAGCAGGCGCGGGACAGGTATTATTCAGCCCCAGCATTTT
cdr3_aa: CASRRGTGIIQPQHF

d_call: TRBD1
clone_size: .
v_call: TRBV27
j_call: TRBJ2-2
cdr3_nt: TGTGCCAGCAGTTTATCAGGGGGCTATACCGGGGAGCTGTTTTTT
cdr3_aa: CASSLSGGYTGELFF

d_call: TRBD2
clone_size: .
v_call: TRBV5-6
j_call: TRBJ2-7
cdr3_nt: TGTGCCAGCAGCTTAACCGGGAGGGCCCTCTCCTACGAGCAGTACTTC
cdr3_aa: CASSLTGRALSYEQYF

d_call: .
clone_size: .
v_call: TRBV5-4
j_call: TRBJ2-5
cdr3_nt: TGTGCCAGCAGCCCCCAGGGGACGGGGGAGACCCAGTACTTC
cdr3_aa: CASSPQGTGETQYF

d_call: .
clone_size: .
v_call: TRBV7-9
j_call: TRBJ1-1
cdr3_nt: TGTGCCAGCAGCTGGAGTGAAGCTTTCTTT
cdr3_aa: CASSWSEAFF

d_call: TRBD2
clone_size: .
v_call: TRBV10-2
j_call: TRBJ2-1
cdr3_nt: TGCGCCAGCAGTGAGTCTGCTAGCGGGACCATTCACAATGAGCAGTTCTTC
cdr3_aa: CASSESASGTIHNEQFF